This passage covers 21 T cell receptor beta chains from one sample sequenced in a study of fetal regulatory T cell absence and autoimmunity (dated by TCRdb to about 2017). The library was obtained by the immunoSEQ multiplex PCR assay. The immuneACCESS repertoire file appears here via TCRdb, limited to in-frame rearrangements. These files lack a portion of the clones; in checked studies, under half of the deficit traces to unresolved V genes, and the cause of the others is not known. The sample table shows some 87,000 clones, and less than 80% are seen once. Of the sample, roughly 2% falls within the top ten clones. The specimen sequenced was pancreas tissue. These receptors were taken from a male donor with IPEX syndrome.

The chain joins TRBV6-5 to TRBJ1-1, with 8 bases lining up with TRBD1. This CDR3 is 14 amino acids long. Trimming cost V 4 bases and J 5 bases; bases outside gene matches: 6. In germline, CDR1 is MNHEY, CDR2 SVGAGI. CDR3 DNA: TGTGCCAGCAGTTCGACAGGGGCTCGGACTGAAGCTTTCTTT. It codes for CASSSTGARTEAFF.

This clone was seen a few times. The rearrangement links TRBV10-1 to TRBJ1-2, with D possibly TRBD1 on 5 matching bases. Germline CDR1 WNHNN, CDR2 SYGVQD (reference sequence). CDR3 length: 12 residues. V lost 8 bases and J 8 bases, leaving 15 bases between the germline ends. CDR3 DNA: TGCGCCAGCCACGGGGGGGGAGGCGGCTACACCTTC. The encoded protein is CASHGGGGGYTF.

This chain links TRBV4-1 with TRBJ2-1; 10 nucleotides align to TRBD2. Germline V gene lookup returns CDR1 MGHRA and CDR2 YSYEKL. J was trimmed by 2 bases and V by 3 bases; bases with no gene match: 7. The CDR3 sequence is 17 residues long. The CDR3 sequence: CASSHKLAGAPYNEQFF. The CDR3 DNA reads as TGCGCCAGCAGCCACAAGCTAGCGGGGGCCCCCTACAATGAGCAGTTCTTC.

The chain carries TRBV6-6 and TRBJ2-3; D is unresolved. CDR3 length equals 13 residues. Germline V gene sequence: CDR1 MNHNY, CDR2 SVGAGI (reference sequence). The V end lost 0 bases, the J end lost 0 bases, and 1 base lay between the germline ends. The DNA for the CDR3 is TGTGCCAGCAGTTACTCGAGCACAGATACGCAGTATTTT. It yields the protein CASSYSSTDTQYF.

The chain links TRBV7-9 to TRBJ2-7; no clear D. This CDR3 has 11 amino acids. The germline CDR1 and CDR2 sequences are SEHNR and FQNEAQ (reference sequence). Trimming shortened V by 11 bases and J by 3 bases, and 11 bases separated the two germline ends. The CDR3 bases are TGTGCCGTAGACCTTCTCTACGAGCAGTACTTC. It is translated as CAVDLLYEQYF. The full variable domain, its missing parts supplied by reference TRBV7-9 and TRBJ2-7, is DTGVSQNPRHKITKRGQNVTFRCDPISEHNRLYWYRQTLGQGPEFLTYFQNEAQLEKSRLLSDRFSAERPKGSFSTLEIQRTEQGDSAMYLCAVDLLYEQYFGPGTRLTVT.

V gene TRBV5-6 combines with J gene TRBJ2-7; 11 bases are shared with TRBD2. This CDR3 is 15 amino acids long. Germline assignment: CDR1 SGHDT and CDR2 YYEEEE. V lost 4 bases and J lost 2; bases outside the gene matches: 5. CDR3 nucleotides: TGTGCCAGCAGCCAGGGGACTAGCGGAACCTACGAGCAGTACTTC. This translates into CASSQGTSGTYEQYF.

The table lists this clone with a count of one. The gene calls are TRBV5-6 and TRBJ2-3; D gene unclear. Germline V gives CDR1 SGHDT, CDR2 YYEEEE. Trimming left V 0 bases short and J 10 bases short, with 9 bases between. CDR3 length equals 12 residues. For the CDR3, the DNA is TGTGCCAGCAGCTTGGGGCCCAGACCGCAGTATTTT. It translates to CASSLGPRPQYF.

The chain carries TRBV5-4 and TRBJ1-2; 7 positions match TRBD1. J was trimmed by 4 bases and V by 6 bases; bases with no gene match: 6. The CDR3 runs to 13 residues. Germline loops: CDR1 SGHNT, CDR2 YYREEE (reference sequence). The CDR3 reads CASKRRGLYGYTF. The CDR3 region has the DNA TGTGCCAGCAAAAGGAGGGGGCTCTATGGCTACACCTTC.

This chain links TRBV9 with TRBJ2-7; 10 bases are shared with TRBD1. This CDR3 is 15 amino acids long. Germline V gene data show CDR1 as SGDLS and CDR2 as YYNGEE. V was pared by 3 bases and J by 3 bases, with 6 bases of the junction left unmatched. This CDR3 reads CASSGDRGPSYEQYF. The CDR3 DNA is TGTGCCAGCAGCGGGGACAGGGGCCCCAGCTACGAGCAGTACTTC.

The chain carries TRBV6-1 and TRBJ1-3; D call uncertain. This CDR3 spans 12 amino acids. Trimming cost V 6 bases and J 0 bases, with 3 bases left between them. CDR1 and CDR2 from the germline V gene are MNHNS and SASEGT. As DNA, the CDR3 is TGTGCCAGCAGACACTCTGGAAACACCATATATTTT. It specifies CASRHSGNTIYF.

This clone has more than one count but fewer than ten. The genes are TRBV6-4 and TRBJ2-3; a possible D gene is TRBD1 (6 bases). Germline CDR1 is MRHNA and CDR2 is SNTAGT. V was shortened by 2 bases and J by 2 bases, with 14 bases between the two germline ends. The CDR3 is 16 amino acids. The CDR3 region has the DNA TGTGCCAGCAGTGACGGGGCCAGGGGCTTCACAGATACGCAGTATTTT. Its translation: CASSDGARGFTDTQYF.

The CDR3 nucleotides read TGTGCCACCAGCAGAGATGGGGGCGAGCAGTACTTC. Its translation: CATSRDGGEQYF. This chain connects TRBV15 to TRBJ2-7, with D possibly called TRBD1 or TRBD2 (5 bases each). Trimming removed 0 bases from V and 6 bases from J, with 6 bases in between. This CDR3 spans 12 amino acids. Germline V gene sequence: CDR1 LNHNV, CDR2 YYDKDF (reference sequence).

This chain uses TRBV11-2 with TRBJ2-1; possibly TRBD1 for D (5 bases). The V end was cut by 0 bases, the J end by 0 bases, with 9 bases between. Germline V gene sequence: CDR1 SGHAT, CDR2 FQNNGV. This CDR3 region has 16 residues. This CDR3 reads CASSLDQQVSYNEQFF. DNA for the CDR3: TGTGCCAGCAGCTTAGATCAACAGGTCTCCTACAATGAGCAGTTCTTC. The variable domain in full, completed from reference TRBV11-2 and TRBJ2-1, reads EAGVAQSPRYKIIEKRQSVAFWCNPISGHATLYWYQQILGQGPKLLIQFQNNGVVDDSQLPKDRFSAERLKGVDSTLKIQPAKLEDSAVYLCASSLDQQVSYNEQFFGPGTRLTVL.

The chain combines TRBV10-3 with TRBJ2-6, with unresolved D. V was clipped by 3 bases and J by 1 base, with 4 bases between them. This CDR3 is built from 14 residues. Germline CDR1 ENHRY, CDR2 SYGVKD. The CDR3 DNA sequence: TGTGCCATCAGTGACAGATCTGGGGCCAACGTCCTGACTTTC. Translation: CAISDRSGANVLTF.

The chain links TRBV30 to TRBJ1-2; D unresolved. Deletions cut 0 bases from V and 3 bases from J, with 5 bases between. Germline CDR1 GTSNPN, CDR2 SVGIG (reference sequence). This CDR3 is built from 12 residues. The CDR3 nucleotides read TGTGCCTGGAGTGTTGTCCACTATGGCTACACCTTC. Translation gives CAWSVVHYGYTF.

The chain combines TRBV27 with TRBJ1-5; 8 bases fit TRBD1. The CDR3 extends over 14 amino acids. The germline V gene has CDR1 MNHEY and CDR2 SMNVEV (reference sequence). J was trimmed by 4 bases and V by 3 bases; bases with no gene match: 2. As DNA, the CDR3 is TGTGCCAGCAGTTTCGGACAGGGAAATCAGCCCCAGCATTTT. It encodes CASSFGQGNQPQHF.

The chain couples TRBV2 to TRBJ2-5, with D hard to call. V was shortened by 0 bases and J by 0 bases, with 5 bases between the two germline ends. Germline loops: CDR1 SNHLY, CDR2 FYNNEI. CDR3 length equals 14 residues. Here the CDR3 DNA reads TGTGCCAGCAGTGAAGCGGGGTACCAAGAGACCCAGTACTTC. Its protein is CASSEAGYQETQYF.

The J gene is TRBJ2-7, the V gene TRBV11-2; 10 bases fit TRBD2. The germline V gene encodes CDR1 SGHAT and CDR2 FQNNGV. The CDR3 is 15 amino acids. With V trimmed by 2 bases and J by 2 bases, 3 bases remained unmatched. CDR3 coding DNA: TGTGCCAGCAGCTTAAGCGGGGGGGGACCCTACGAGCAGTACTTC. Encoded protein: CASSLSGGGPYEQYF.

This clone appeared a single time. The DNA of the CDR3 is TGTGCCAGCAGCGTAGAAGGCAATCCAGATACGCAGTATTTT. It codes for CASSVEGNPDTQYF. The chain carries TRBV9 and TRBJ2-3; D remains unclear. This CDR3 comprises 14 residues. The V end was cut by 0 bases, the J end by 4 bases, with 9 bases between. Germline-derived CDR1 and CDR2 are SGDLS and YYNGEE. The full variable domain, rest sourced from reference TRBV9 and TRBJ2-3, is DSGVTQTPKHLITATGQRVTLRCSPRSGDLSVYWYQQSLDQGLQFLIQYYNGEERAKGNILERFSAQQFPDLHSELNLSSLELGDSALYFCASSVEGNPDTQYFGPGTRLTVL.

This chain uses TRBV5-5 with TRBJ2-5; D remains ambiguous. V lost 2 bases, J lost 4 bases, and 9 bases lay in between. CDR1 SGHKS and CDR2 YYEKEE come from the germline V gene (reference sequence). This CDR3 comprises 13 residues. Here the CDR3 reads CASSLALRETQYF. Written as DNA, the CDR3 is TGTGCCAGCAGCTTAGCTTTGCGAGAGACCCAGTACTTC.

The chain joins TRBV6-1 to TRBJ1-1; D unclear. The CDR3 consists of 13 residues. V was cut by 3 bases and J by 1 base, with 6 bases left in between. Germline CDR1 MNHNS, CDR2 SASEGT. CDR3 amino acids: CASSDLGNTEAFF. Here the CDR3 DNA reads TGTGCCAGCAGTGATCTGGGGAACACTGAAGCTTTCTTT.